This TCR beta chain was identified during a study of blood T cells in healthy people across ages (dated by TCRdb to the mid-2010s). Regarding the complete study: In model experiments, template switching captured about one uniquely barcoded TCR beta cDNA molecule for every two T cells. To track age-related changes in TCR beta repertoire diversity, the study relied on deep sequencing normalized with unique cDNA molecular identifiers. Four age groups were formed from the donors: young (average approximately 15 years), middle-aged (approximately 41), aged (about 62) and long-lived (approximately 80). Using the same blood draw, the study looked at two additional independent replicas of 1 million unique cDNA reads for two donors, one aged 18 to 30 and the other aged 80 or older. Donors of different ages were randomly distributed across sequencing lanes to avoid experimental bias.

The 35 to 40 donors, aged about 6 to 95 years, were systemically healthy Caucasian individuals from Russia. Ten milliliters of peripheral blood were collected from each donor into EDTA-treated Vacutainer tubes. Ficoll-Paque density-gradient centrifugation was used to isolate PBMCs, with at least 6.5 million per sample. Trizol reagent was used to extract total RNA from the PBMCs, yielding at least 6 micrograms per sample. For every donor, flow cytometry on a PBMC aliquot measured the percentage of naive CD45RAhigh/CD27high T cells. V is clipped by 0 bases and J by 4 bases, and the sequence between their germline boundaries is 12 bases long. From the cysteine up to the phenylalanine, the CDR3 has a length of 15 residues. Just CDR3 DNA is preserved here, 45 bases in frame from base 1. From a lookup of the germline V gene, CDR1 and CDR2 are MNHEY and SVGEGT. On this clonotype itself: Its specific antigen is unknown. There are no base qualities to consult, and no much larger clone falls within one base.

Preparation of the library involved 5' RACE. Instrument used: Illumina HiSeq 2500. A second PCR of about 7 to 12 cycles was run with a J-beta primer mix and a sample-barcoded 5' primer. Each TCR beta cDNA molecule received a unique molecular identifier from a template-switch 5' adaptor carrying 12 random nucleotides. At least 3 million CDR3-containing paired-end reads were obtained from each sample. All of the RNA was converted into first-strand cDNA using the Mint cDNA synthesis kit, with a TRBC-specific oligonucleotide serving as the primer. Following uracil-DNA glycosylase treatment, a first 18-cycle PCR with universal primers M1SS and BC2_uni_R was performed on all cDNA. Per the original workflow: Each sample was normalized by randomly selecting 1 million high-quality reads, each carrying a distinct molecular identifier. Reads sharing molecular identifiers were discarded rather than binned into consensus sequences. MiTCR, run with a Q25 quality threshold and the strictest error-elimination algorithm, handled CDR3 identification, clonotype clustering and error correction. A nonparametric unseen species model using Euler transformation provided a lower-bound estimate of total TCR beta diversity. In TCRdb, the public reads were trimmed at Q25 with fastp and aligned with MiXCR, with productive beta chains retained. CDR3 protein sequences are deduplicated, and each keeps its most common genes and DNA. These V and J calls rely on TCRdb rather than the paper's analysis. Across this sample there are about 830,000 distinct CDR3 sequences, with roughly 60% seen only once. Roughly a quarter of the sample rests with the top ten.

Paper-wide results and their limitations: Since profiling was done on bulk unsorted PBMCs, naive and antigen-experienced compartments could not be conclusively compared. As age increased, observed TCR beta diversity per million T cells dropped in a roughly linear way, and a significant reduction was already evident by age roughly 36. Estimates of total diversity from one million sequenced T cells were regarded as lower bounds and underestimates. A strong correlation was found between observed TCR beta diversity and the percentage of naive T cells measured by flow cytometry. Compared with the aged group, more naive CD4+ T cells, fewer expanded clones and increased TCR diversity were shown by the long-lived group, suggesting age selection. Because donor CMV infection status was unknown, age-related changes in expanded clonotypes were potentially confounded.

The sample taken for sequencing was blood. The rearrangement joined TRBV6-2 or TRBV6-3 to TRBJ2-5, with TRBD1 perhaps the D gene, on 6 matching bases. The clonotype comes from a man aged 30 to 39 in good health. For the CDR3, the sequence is CASSYSMGAVETQYF. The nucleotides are TGTGCCAGCAGTTACTCGATGGGGGCTGTAGAGACCCAGTACTTC.